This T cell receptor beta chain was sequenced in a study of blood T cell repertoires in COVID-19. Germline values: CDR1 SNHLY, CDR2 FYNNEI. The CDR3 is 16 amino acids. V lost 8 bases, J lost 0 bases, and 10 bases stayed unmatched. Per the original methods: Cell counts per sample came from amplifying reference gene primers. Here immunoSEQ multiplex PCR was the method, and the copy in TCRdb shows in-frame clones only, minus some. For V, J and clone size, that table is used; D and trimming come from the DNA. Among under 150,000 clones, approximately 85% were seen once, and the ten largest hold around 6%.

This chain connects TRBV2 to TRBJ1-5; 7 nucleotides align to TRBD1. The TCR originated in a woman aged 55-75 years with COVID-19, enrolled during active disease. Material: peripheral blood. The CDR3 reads CASGTDPTNSNQPQHF. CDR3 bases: TGTGCCAGCGGGACAGACCCTACTAATAGCAATCAGCCCCAGCATTTT.